The 8 T cell receptor beta chains below were found in one sample sequenced in a study of cytomegalovirus exposure and HLA in healthy donors. Vbeta (60) and Jbeta (13) primers were used in the PCR. Data came from immunoSEQ multiplex PCR; TCRdb stores just in-frame clones and leaves some out. The sample yields some 150,000 clones, 75% to 85% seen once. The sample comprised PBMCs. These receptors originate from a man aged 25-45 years in good health and CMV-seronegative.

The rearrangement links TRBV29-1 to TRBJ2-5; the match to TRBD2 covers 10 bases. V lost 8 bases to trimming and J lost 3 bases; unmatched junction nucleotides: 3. Germline CDR1 SQVTM, CDR2 ANQGSEA. The CDR3 contains 12 residues. The CDR3 is CSTGTSEETQYF. The CDR3 bases are TGCAGCACCGGGACTAGCGAAGAGACCCAGTACTTC.

The J gene is TRBJ1-6, the V gene TRBV27; 7 nucleotides align to TRBD1. The CDR3 consists of 17 residues. Trimming took 8 bases from V and 6 from J; bases not matched to a gene: 16. Germline V lookup: CDR1 MNHEY, CDR2 SMNVEV (reference sequence). DNA of the CDR3: TGTGCCAGCGCTTATCGCCGACAGGGTCTAGGTAATTCACCCCTCCACTTT. Protein: CASAYRRQGLGNSPLHF.

For the CDR3, the DNA is TGTGCCAGCAGCTTAGGGGGGGACTCTGGTGAGCAGTTCTTC. Protein sequence: CASSLGGDSGEQFF. The rearrangement uses TRBV7-3 and TRBJ2-1; 7 bases are a match to TRBD2. The germline CDR1 and CDR2 sequences are SGHTA and FQGTGA. J was trimmed by 9 bases and V by 2 bases; bases with no gene match: 7. The length of the CDR3 is 14 residues.

This chain uses TRBV18 with TRBJ2-3, with D perhaps TRBD1 (5 bases). Trimming pared 5 bases from V and 6 bases from J, leaving 6 bases between. Germline V gene data show CDR1 as KGHSH and CDR2 as LQKENI. CDR3 length: 11 amino acids. The CDR3 loop reads CASSRGDTQYF. The CDR3 nucleotides read TGTGCCAGCTCAAGGGGCGATACGCAGTATTTT.

The chain carries TRBV2 and TRBJ1-2; TRBD1 is a possible D gene (5 bases). CDR3 size: 12 residues. V was clipped by 2 bases and J by 5 bases, with 6 bases between them. Germline CDR1 is SNHLY and CDR2 is FYNNEI. DNA of the CDR3: TGTGCCAGCAGTGAAAGGGGTTATGGCTACACCTTC. This gives the protein CASSERGYGYTF. The full variable domain, rest sourced from reference TRBV2 and TRBJ1-2, is EPEVTQTPSHQVTQMGQEVILRCVPISNHLYFYWYRQILGQKVEFLVSFYNNEISEKSEIFDDQFSVERPDGSNFTLKIRSTKLEDSAMYFCASSERGYGYTFGSGTRLTVV.

The chain employs TRBV27 and TRBJ2-5; D might be TRBD1 (8 bases). V was trimmed by 5 bases and J by 9 bases, leaving 19 bases between them. The CDR3 loop spans 14 amino acids. Germline assignment: CDR1 MNHEY and CDR2 SMNVEV (reference sequence). The CDR3 spells CASSPVQGGAAQYF. In DNA, the CDR3 is TGTGCCAGCAGTCCAGTACAGGGGGGGGCGGCCCAGTACTTC.

This chain uses TRBV28 with TRBJ1-1, with D perhaps matching TRBD1 (5 bases). V shed 2 bases and J shed 5 bases, with 15 bases lying between them. The CDR3 is made up of 15 amino acids. Germline V lookup: CDR1 MDHEN, CDR2 SYDVKM. In DNA, the CDR3 is TGTGCCAGCAGTTTAGAATTAGGGGTCGGAACTGAAGCTTTCTTT. Encoded protein: CASSLELGVGTEAFF.

This clone was detected a few times. This sequence joins TRBV5-1 and TRBJ2-6; D gene uncertain. Germline lookup yields CDR1 SGHRS and CDR2 YFSETQ. V shed 2 bases and J shed 2 bases, with 8 bases lying between them. This CDR3 has 15 amino acids. The CDR3 sequence is CASSLQSPGANVLTF. The CDR3 bases are TGCGCCAGCAGCTTACAGAGCCCTGGGGCCAACGTCCTGACTTTC.